This passage covers 15 T cell receptor beta chains from one sample sequenced in a study of blood T cell repertoires in COVID-19. TCRdb keeps only in-frame clones here, not all; method: immunoSEQ multiplex PCR. This sample has 120,000 to 150,000 clones, with about 88% found just once. Sequenced: peripheral blood. The receptors stem from a human donor in a cohort sampled during active COVID-19.

The chain is built from TRBV7-9 and TRBJ2-2; 12 bases agree with TRBD2. There are 15 residues in the CDR3. The trim removed 4 bases at V and 7 bases at J, leaving 4 bases unmatched. CDR1 and CDR2 (germline): SEHNR, FQNEAQ (reference sequence). The CDR3, as DNA: TGTGCCAGCAGCTCCGGACTAGCGGGACACGGGGAGCTGTTTTTT. Translated, it gives CASSSGLAGHGELFF.

This clone was detected a few times. CDR3 DNA sequence: TGCGCCAGCAGCCACAAGGGGGGGGGAGAGACCCAGTACTTC. Translation gives CASSHKGGGETQYF. The gene calls are TRBV4-1 and TRBJ2-5; a possible D gene is TRBD2 (7 bases). The V end lost 3 bases, the J end lost 4 bases, and 12 bases lay between the germline ends. Germline lookup yields CDR1 MGHRA and CDR2 YSYEKL. The CDR3 contains 14 residues.

The V and J genes are TRBV27 and TRBJ2-7; 9 nucleotides agree with TRBD2. Trimming cost V 1 base and J 4 bases; bases outside gene matches: 5. The CDR3 is 15 residues long. Looked up from germline, CDR1 is MNHEY and CDR2 is SMNVEV (reference sequence). The CDR3 region has the DNA TGTGCCAGCAGTTTATTGCGGGGGGGCGGGTACGAGCAGTACTTC. It encodes CASSLLRGGGYEQYF.

V gene TRBV19 combines with J gene TRBJ1-2, with D tentatively TRBD1 (5 bases). Germline V lookup: CDR1 LNHDA, CDR2 SQIVND (reference sequence). The ends were cut back, 3 bases at V and 3 bases at J, with 8 bases in the middle. The CDR3 is 13 amino acids. The CDR3 loop reads CASSIGGDYGYTF. CDR3 nucleotide sequence: TGTGCCAGTAGTATCGGGGGTGACTATGGCTACACCTTC. Filled out from reference TRBV19 and TRBJ1-2, the complete variable domain reads DGGITQSPKYLFRKEGQNVTLSCEQNLNHDAMYWYRQDPGQGLRLIYYSQIVNDFQKGDIAEGYSVSREKKESFPLTVTSAQKNPTAFYLCASSIGGDYGYTFGSGTRLTVV.

This clone has only a few counts. The CDR3 protein is CASSYPGERQPQHF. The CDR3 bases are TGTGCCAGCAGTTACCCCGGGGAAAGACAGCCCCAGCATTTT. J is TRBJ1-5 and V is TRBV6-2 or TRBV6-3; D is unresolved. V gave up 2 bases and J gave up 7 bases, with 12 bases separating them. The CDR3 is 14 amino acids. The germline CDR1 and CDR2 sequences are MNHEY and SVGEGT.

This clone came up once. The gene calls are TRBV5-1 and TRBJ2-7; possibly TRBD1 for D (6 bases). The V end was cut by 1 base, the J end by 6 bases, with 11 bases between. This CDR3 has 13 amino acids. Germline lookup yields CDR1 SGHRS and CDR2 YFSETQ. For the CDR3, the DNA is TGCGCCAGCAGCTTGAGGGACACGTCCGAGCAGTACTTC. Protein: CASSLRDTSEQYF.

The rearrangement links TRBV6-5 to TRBJ2-3; possibly TRBD2 for D (6 bases). V was trimmed by 4 bases and J by 5 bases, leaving 16 bases between them. The V gene's germline CDR1 is MNHEY and CDR2 SVGAGI. This CDR3 is 15 amino acids long. The CDR3 loop reads CASSSYAGSGDTQYF. CDR3 coding DNA: TGTGCCAGCAGTTCCTACGCGGGGTCTGGAGATACGCAGTATTTT.

V gene TRBV19 combines with J gene TRBJ1-2; D is possibly TRBD1 (6 bases). The CDR3 spans 16 residues. CDR1 LNHDA and CDR2 SQIVND come from the germline V gene (reference sequence). Deletions cut 4 bases from V and 3 bases from J, with 18 bases between. In DNA, the CDR3 is TGTGCCAGTAGTACCTACTTCCAGGGGAGATACTATGGCTACACCTTC. As protein: CASSTYFQGRYYGYTF.

Many counts were recorded for this clone. V and J are TRBV5-1 and TRBJ1-1; TRBD1 is a possible D gene (6 bases). V was clipped by 0 bases and J by 3 bases, with 9 bases between them. The CDR3 has 14 amino acids. Germline loops: CDR1 SGHRS, CDR2 YFSETQ. The CDR3 DNA reads as TGCGCCAGCAGCTTGGGACAGGACCACACTGAAGCTTTCTTT. Encoded protein: CASSLGQDHTEAFF.

The chain links TRBV3-1 (or the pseudogene TRBV3-2) to TRBJ1-1; D is uncertain. The CDR3 has 15 amino acids. Germline-derived CDR1 and CDR2 are LGHDT and YNNKEL (reference sequence). Trimming left V 0 bases short and J 7 bases short, with 15 bases between. Here the CDR3 DNA reads TGTGCCAGCAGCCAAGATCTTGGAGGGCTACTTGAAGCTTTCTTT. Protein product: CASSQDLGGLLEAFF.

This chain uses TRBV12-3 or TRBV12-4 with TRBJ1-3, with D unresolved. V was cut by 6 bases and J by 0 bases, with 6 bases left in between. This CDR3 region has 13 residues. CDR3 in DNA: TGTGCCAGCAGACTGAGCTCTGGAAACACCATATATTTT. This sequence encodes CASRLSSGNTIYF.

The rearrangement links TRBV5-1 to TRBJ1-1, with 10 positions matching TRBD1. The CDR3 sequence is 16 residues long. Germline CDR1 reads SGHRS; CDR2 reads YFSETQ. V shed 4 bases, J shed 5 bases, and the junction held 11 bases outside the gene matches. The CDR3 DNA sequence: TGCGCCAGCAGCCCCCAAATCATGGACAGGGGGACTGAAGCTTTCTTT. Its translation: CASSPQIMDRGTEAFF.

This clone was observed once. The chain is built from TRBV3-1 (or the pseudogene TRBV3-2) and TRBJ2-1; a possible D gene is TRBD1 (5 bases). V was shortened by 0 bases and J by 7 bases, with 10 bases between the two germline ends. Per the germline V gene, CDR1 is LGHDT and CDR2 is YNNKEL (reference sequence). The CDR3 extends over 14 amino acids. The CDR3, as DNA: TGTGCCAGCAGCCAAGACATAGGGGCTAATGAGCAGTTCTTC. It specifies CASSQDIGANEQFF.

The CDR3 DNA sequence: TGTGCCAGCAGTTACTCGTTTTTTGGACAGAACTCTGGAAACACCATATATTTT. Its translation: CASSYSFFGQNSGNTIYF. The rearrangement uses TRBV6-2 or TRBV6-3 and TRBJ1-3; D is possibly TRBD1 (6 bases). This CDR3 comprises 18 residues. V lost 0 bases and J 0 bases, leaving 15 bases between the germline ends. Germline loops: CDR1 MNHEY, CDR2 SVGEGT.

The chain uses TRBV10-2 and TRBJ2-1; 11 bases line up with TRBD2. Germline V gene data show CDR1 as WSHSY and CDR2 as SAAADI. With 2 bases clipped from V and 4 bases from J, the junction kept 7 bases outside the gene matches. The CDR3 length is 17 residues. As DNA, the CDR3 is TGCGCCAGCAGTGAGACGTCGGTAGCGGGGGGGTACAATGAGCAGTTCTTC. Its translation: CASSETSVAGGYNEQFF.